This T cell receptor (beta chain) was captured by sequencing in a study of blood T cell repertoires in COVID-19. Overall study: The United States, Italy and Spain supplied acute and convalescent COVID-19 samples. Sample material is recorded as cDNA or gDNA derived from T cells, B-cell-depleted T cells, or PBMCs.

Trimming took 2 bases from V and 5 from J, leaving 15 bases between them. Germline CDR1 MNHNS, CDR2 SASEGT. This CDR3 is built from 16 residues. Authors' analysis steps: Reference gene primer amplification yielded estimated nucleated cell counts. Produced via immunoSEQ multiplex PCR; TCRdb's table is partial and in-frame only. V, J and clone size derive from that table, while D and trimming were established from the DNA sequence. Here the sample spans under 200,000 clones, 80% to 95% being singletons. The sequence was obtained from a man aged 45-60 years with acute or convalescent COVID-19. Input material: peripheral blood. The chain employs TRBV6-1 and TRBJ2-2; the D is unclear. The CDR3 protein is CASSENPKRKTGELFF. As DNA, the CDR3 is TGTGCCAGCAGTGAAAATCCAAAGAGAAAGACCGGGGAGCTGTTTTTT.